Listed below are T cell receptor beta chains from one sample, sequenced in a study of T cells in Graves' hyperthyroidism and ophthalmopathy. TCRdb ran MiXCR on the multiplex PCR reads and lists one entry per CDR3 protein. The table includes about 540,000 distinct CDR3 sequences, about 45% detected once. The sample taken for sequencing was peripheral blood or thyroid tissue (not recorded which). These receptors were taken from a woman aged 18-35 years with Graves' hyperthyroidism. The CDR3 runs from the conserved cysteine through the conserved F or W. The D gene is left open where the match is weak. Only part of the rows carry a size: once, few, many, or a class if the clone is expanded.

>.|.|TRBV25-1|TRBJ2-7
TGTGCCAGCACCCTAGGACTGCGAGACCTCGTCTCCTACGAGCAGTACTTC
CASTLGLRDLVSYEQYF
>TRBD1|once|TRBV20-1|TRBJ2-3
TGCAGTGCTAGATCAGGACAGGGGGGCACAGATACGCAGTATTTT
CSARSGQGGTDTQYF
>TRBD1|.|TRBV10-3|TRBJ1-2
TGTGCCATCAGTGAGTCACGGACAGGGGGCTACACCTTC
CAISESRTGGYTF
>.|many|TRBV4-1|TRBJ1-4
TGCGCCAGCAGCCAAGTGAGGGGACGTGAAAAACTGTTTTTT
CASSQVRGREKLFF
>.|many|TRBV11-2|TRBJ2-2
TGTGCCAGCAGCCCCTGGGGGGCGCGTACCGGGGAGCTGTTTTTT
CASSPWGARTGELFF
>TRBD1|.|TRBV12-3/TRBV12-4|TRBJ1-2
TGTGCCAGCAGTCCCGCCGGGACAGGGTTTGGCTACACCTTC
CASSPAGTGFGYTF
>.|many|TRBV18|TRBJ1-2
TGTGCCAGCTCCACCCGGGGAGGCTACACCTTC
CASSTRGGYTF
>.|once|TRBV20-1|TRBJ1-2
TGCAGTACAATCAGGGAGGGAGGCTATGGCTACACCTTC
CSTIREGGYGYTF
>.|many|TRBV7-9|TRBJ2-5
TGTGCCAGCAGCAGAGGGACAAAAGGGACCCAGTACTTC
CASSRGTKGTQYF
>.|many|TRBV7-9|TRBJ2-3
TGTGCCAGCAGCTCCGGGACAAGCACAGATACGCAGTATTTT
CASSSGTSTDTQYF
>.|many|TRBV5-1|TRBJ2-2
TGCGCCAGCAGCTTAGGGGCCTTAGCCGGGGAGCTGTTTTTT
CASSLGALAGELFF
>.|.|TRBV24-1|TRBJ1-2
TGTGCCACCATGGGGGAGGGTGGCTACACCTTC
CATMGEGGYTF
>.|.|TRBV7-9|TRBJ1-2
TGTGCCAGCAGCCCAAGCGGAAACGCCTACACCTTC
CASSPSGNAYTF
>TRBD1|.|TRBV9|TRBJ1-2
TGTGCCAGCAGCGTAGGGACAGGACGGGATGATGGCTACACCTTC
CASSVGTGRDDGYTF
>.|.|TRBV11-3|TRBJ2-2
TGTGCCAGCAGCTTAGTTGCGTTTTCCGGGGAGCTGTTTTTT
CASSLVAFSGELFF
>TRBD1|many|TRBV11-3|TRBJ2-7
TGTGCCAGCAGCATCGCCGGGACAGGGGATTACGAGCAGTACTTC
CASSIAGTGDYEQYF
>.|few|TRBV10-3|TRBJ2-3
TGTGCCATCAATTGGGGAGGAGAGGCAGATACGCAGTATTTT
CAINWGGEADTQYF
>.|.|TRBV7-9|TRBJ1-1
TGTGCCAGCAGCTTGGTAGGGGGGTCTGAAGCTTTCTTT
CASSLVGGSEAFF
>.|few|TRBV19|TRBJ1-5
TGTGCCAGTACCGCTAGGAGGACCCTTAGCAATCAGCCCCAGCATTTT
CASTARRTLSNQPQHF
>TRBD1|.|TRBV10-1|TRBJ1-2
TGCGCCAGCAGCGACGCCGTCGGACAGGGGGCCCGTGGCTACACCTTC
CASSDAVGQGARGYTF